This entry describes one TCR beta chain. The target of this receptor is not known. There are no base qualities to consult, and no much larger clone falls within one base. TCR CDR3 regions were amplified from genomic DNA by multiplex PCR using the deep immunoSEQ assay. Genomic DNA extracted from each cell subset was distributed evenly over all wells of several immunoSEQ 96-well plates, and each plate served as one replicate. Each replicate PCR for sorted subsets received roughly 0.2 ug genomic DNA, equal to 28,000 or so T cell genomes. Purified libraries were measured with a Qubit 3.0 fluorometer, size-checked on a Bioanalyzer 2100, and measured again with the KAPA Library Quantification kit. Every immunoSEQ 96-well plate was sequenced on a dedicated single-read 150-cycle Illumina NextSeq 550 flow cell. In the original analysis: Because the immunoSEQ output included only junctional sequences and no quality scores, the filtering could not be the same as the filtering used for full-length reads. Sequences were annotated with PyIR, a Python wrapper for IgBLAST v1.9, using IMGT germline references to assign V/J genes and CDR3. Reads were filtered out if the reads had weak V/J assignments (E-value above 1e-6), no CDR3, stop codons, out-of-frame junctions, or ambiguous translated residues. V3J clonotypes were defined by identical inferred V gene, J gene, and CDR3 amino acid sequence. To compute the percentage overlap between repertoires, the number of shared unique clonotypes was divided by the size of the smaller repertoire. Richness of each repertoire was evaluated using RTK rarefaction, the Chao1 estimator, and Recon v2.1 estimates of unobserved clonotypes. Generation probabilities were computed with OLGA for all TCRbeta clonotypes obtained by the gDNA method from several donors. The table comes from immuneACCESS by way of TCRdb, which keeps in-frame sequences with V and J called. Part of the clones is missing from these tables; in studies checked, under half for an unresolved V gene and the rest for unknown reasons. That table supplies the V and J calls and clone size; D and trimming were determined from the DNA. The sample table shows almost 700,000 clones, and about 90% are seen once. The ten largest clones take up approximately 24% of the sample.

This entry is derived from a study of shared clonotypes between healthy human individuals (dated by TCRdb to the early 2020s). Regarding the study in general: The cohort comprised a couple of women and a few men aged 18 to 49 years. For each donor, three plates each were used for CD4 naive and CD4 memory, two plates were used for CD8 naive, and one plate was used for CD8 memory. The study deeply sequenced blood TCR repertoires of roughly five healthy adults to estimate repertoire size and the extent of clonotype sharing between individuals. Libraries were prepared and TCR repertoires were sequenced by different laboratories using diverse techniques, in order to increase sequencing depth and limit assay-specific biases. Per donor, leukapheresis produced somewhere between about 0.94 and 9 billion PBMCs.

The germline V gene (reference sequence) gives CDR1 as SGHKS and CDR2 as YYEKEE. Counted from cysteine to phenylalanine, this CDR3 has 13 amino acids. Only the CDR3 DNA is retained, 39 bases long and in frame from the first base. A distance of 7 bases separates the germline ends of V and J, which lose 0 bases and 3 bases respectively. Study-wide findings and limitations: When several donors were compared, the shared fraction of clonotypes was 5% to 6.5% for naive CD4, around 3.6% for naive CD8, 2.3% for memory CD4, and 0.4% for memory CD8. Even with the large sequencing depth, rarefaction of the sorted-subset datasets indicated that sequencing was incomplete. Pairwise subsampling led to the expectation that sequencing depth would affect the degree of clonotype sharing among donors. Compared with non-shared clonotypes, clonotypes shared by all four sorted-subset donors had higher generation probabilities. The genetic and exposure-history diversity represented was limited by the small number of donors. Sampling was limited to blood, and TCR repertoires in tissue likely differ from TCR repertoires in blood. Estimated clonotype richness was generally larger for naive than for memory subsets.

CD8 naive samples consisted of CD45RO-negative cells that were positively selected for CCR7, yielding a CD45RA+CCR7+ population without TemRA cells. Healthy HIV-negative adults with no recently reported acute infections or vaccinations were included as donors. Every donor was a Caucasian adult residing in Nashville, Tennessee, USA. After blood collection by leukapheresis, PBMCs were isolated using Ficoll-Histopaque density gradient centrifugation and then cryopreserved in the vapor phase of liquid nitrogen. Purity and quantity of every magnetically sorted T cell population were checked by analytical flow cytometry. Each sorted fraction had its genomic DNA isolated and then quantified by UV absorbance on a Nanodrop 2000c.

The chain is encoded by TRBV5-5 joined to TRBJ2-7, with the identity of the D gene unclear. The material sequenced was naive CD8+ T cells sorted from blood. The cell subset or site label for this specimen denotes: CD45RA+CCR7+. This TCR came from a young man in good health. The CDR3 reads CASSLDLSYEQYF. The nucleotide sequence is TGTGCCAGCAGCTTGGATCTGAGCTACGAGCAGTACTTC.